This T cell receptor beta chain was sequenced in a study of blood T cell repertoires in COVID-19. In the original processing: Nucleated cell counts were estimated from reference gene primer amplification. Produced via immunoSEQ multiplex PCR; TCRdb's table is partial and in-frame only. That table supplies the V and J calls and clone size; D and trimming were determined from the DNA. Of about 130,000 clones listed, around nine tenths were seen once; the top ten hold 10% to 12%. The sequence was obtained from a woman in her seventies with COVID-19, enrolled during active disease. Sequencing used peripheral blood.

The CDR3 DNA reads as TGTGCCAGTAGTTCGACAGGGCAGGGCTATGGCTACACCTTC. Translating it yields CASSSTGQGYGYTF. The chain joins TRBV19 to TRBJ1-2; 7 bases match TRBD1. CDR3 length: 14 residues. Trimming at V came to 5 bases and at J to 4 bases, leaving 7 bases not matched to a gene. In germline, CDR1 is LNHDA, CDR2 SQIVND (reference sequence).